Below, 21 T cell receptor beta chains from the same sample are listed, as sequenced in a study of CD8 T cells in ankylosing spondylitis. One entry per CDR3 protein results from TCRdb running MiXCR on the 5' RACE reads. Found here are 350,000 or so distinct CDR3 sequences, around 10% of them singletons; the top ten hold roughly 9%. The sample taken for sequencing was blood, either unsorted or a sorted T cell fraction (not recorded which). Every receptor here comes from a female donor with ankylosing spondylitis or in good health (not recorded which).

This clonotype was recorded many times. The V call is TRBV20-1, the J call TRBJ2-1, with D unclear. CDR1 and CDR2 from the germline V gene are DFQATT and SNEGSKA (reference sequence). Trimming shortened V by 3 bases and J by 6 bases, and 6 bases separated the two germline ends. The CDR3 covers 11 residues. As DNA, the CDR3 is TGCAGTGCTAGTGTCGTCAATGAGCAGTTCTTC. Its translation: CSASVVNEQFF.

Ten or more counts support this clonotype. This chain links TRBV20-1 with TRBJ2-5; D not resolved. Germline lookup yields CDR1 DFQATT and CDR2 SNEGSKA (reference sequence). The CDR3 is 12 residues long. Trimming took 5 bases from V and 2 from J, leaving 9 bases between them. As DNA, the CDR3 is TGCAGTGCTGGCGAAATACAAGAGACCCAGTACTTC. Protein sequence: CSAGEIQETQYF.

V gene TRBV5-1 combines with J gene TRBJ2-5; tentatively, D is TRBD1 or TRBD2 (5 bases each). The V end lost 4 bases, the J end lost 5 bases, and 21 bases lay between the germline ends. Germline V gives CDR1 SGHRS, CDR2 YFSETQ. This CDR3 spans 16 amino acids. Written as DNA, the CDR3 is TGCGCCAGCAGCCTCTTAAATAGGAGGACAACCGAGACCCAGTACTTC. It is translated as CASSLLNRRTTETQYF.

This clonotype came up a few times. The chain joins TRBV12-3 or TRBV12-4 to TRBJ1-1; D remains ambiguous. This CDR3 region has 12 residues. V lost 3 bases and J lost 5, with 7 bases in between. The CDR3 region has the DNA TGTGCCAGCAGTTTGGTAGGGACTGAAGCTTTCTTT. Translating gives CASSLVGTEAFF.

Many counts were recorded for this clonotype. This chain joins TRBV5-1 and TRBJ2-7; no clear D gene. Trimming removed 0 bases at V and 4 bases at J, with 11 bases between. This CDR3 region has 14 residues. CDR1 is SGHRS and CDR2 is YFSETQ in the germline V gene. CDR3 amino acids: CASSLGPLLYEQYF. The DNA of the CDR3 is TGCGCCAGCAGCTTGGGACCGCTACTATACGAGCAGTACTTC.

V gene TRBV4-3 combines with J gene TRBJ2-1; TRBD2 agrees at 11 bases. In germline, CDR1 is LGHNA, CDR2 YSLEER. J gave up 4 bases and V 0 bases, and 2 bases lay outside the gene matches. The CDR3 has 16 amino acids. The CDR3 reads CASSQEIAGGYNEQFF. The CDR3 DNA follows: TGCGCCAGCAGCCAAGAAATAGCGGGAGGGTACAATGAGCAGTTCTTC.

This clonotype was seen repeatedly, ten times or more. The V and J genes are TRBV14 and TRBJ2-7, with TRBD2 matching 7 bases. V dropped 3 bases and J dropped 6; count of bases not matched to a gene: 8. This CDR3 is built from 14 residues. Germline values: CDR1 SGHDN, CDR2 FVKESK. CDR3 protein: CASSQGGLAGEQYF. The CDR3 bases are TGTGCCAGCAGCCAGGGAGGGCTAGCTGGCGAGCAGTACTTC.

This clonotype was recorded at least ten times. The chain couples TRBV6-5 to TRBJ1-3; D possibly corresponds to TRBD1 (5 bases). CDR1 is MNHEY, CDR2 SVGAGI, per germline. This CDR3 has 17 residues. V was trimmed by 4 bases and J by 0 bases, leaving 16 bases between them. CDR3 coding DNA: TGTGCCAGCAGTTCCCCTCAAGGGGCGAACTCTGGAAACACCATATATTTT. This encodes CASSSPQGANSGNTIYF.

V gene TRBV5-1 combines with J gene TRBJ2-3; 14 bases are a match to TRBD2. The germline CDR1 and CDR2 sequences are SGHRS and YFSETQ. V was pared by 4 bases and J by 9 bases, with 13 bases of the junction left unmatched. The length of the CDR3 is 17 residues. CDR3 sequence: CASSAKGTSGGQETQYF. The DNA for the CDR3 is TGCGCCAGCAGCGCTAAGGGGACTAGCGGGGGCCAGGAAACGCAGTATTTT.

This clonotype was seen many times. The chain combines TRBV10-3 with TRBJ2-3, with D possibly TRBD1 on 5 matching bases. V shed 2 bases and J shed 6 bases, with 15 bases lying between them. This CDR3 spans 15 amino acids. The germline CDR1 and CDR2 sequences are ENHRY and SYGVKD. CDR3 sequence: CAISETPTGPDTQYF. DNA for the CDR3: TGTGCCATCAGTGAGACTCCCACAGGACCCGATACGCAGTATTTT.

In this sample, this clonotype turned up many times. The chain carries TRBV20-1 and TRBJ1-5; weak D call: TRBD1 (6 bases). Germline-derived CDR1 and CDR2 are DFQATT and SNEGSKA (reference sequence). This CDR3 has 17 residues. Trimming pared 0 bases from V and 1 base from J, leaving 16 bases between. The CDR3 sequence is CSARDAGEFGSNQPQHF. DNA for the CDR3: TGCAGTGCTAGAGATGCAGGGGAGTTCGGCAGCAATCAGCCCCAGCATTTT.

Regarding this clonotype: A much larger clone lies a single base off, so this may be a read error. The chain has TRBV5-1 and TRBJ2-1, with TRBD2 as a possible D gene (5 bases). The germline CDR1 and CDR2 sequences are SGHRS and YFSETQ. CDR3 length: 14 residues. The CDR3 nucleotides read TGCGCCAGCAGCTTAACGGGATCCTACAATGAGCCGTTCTTC. The encoded protein is CASSLTGSYNEPFF. Together with reference TRBV5-1 and TRBJ2-1, the CDR3 gives the full variable domain: KAGVTQTPRYLIKTRGQQVTLSCSPISGHRSVSWYQQTPGQGLQFLFEYFSETQRNKGNFPGRFSGRQFSNSRSEMNVSTLELGDSALYLCASSLTGSYNEPFFGPGTRLTVL.

This clonotype was found many times. The chain joins TRBV6-2 or TRBV6-3 to TRBJ2-7; a possible D gene is TRBD2 (6 bases). The V end was cut by 6 bases, the J end by 2 bases, with 14 bases between. This CDR3 has 14 amino acids. Germline-derived CDR1 and CDR2 are MNHEY and SVGEGT. DNA for the CDR3: TGTGCCAGCAGACAACCGGGACTCCCCTACGAGCAGTACTTC. It codes for CASRQPGLPYEQYF.

J is TRBJ2-3 and V is TRBV30, with D possibly TRBD2 on 6 matching bases. The germline gives CDR1 GTSNPN, CDR2 SVGIG (reference sequence). The CDR3 has 15 amino acids. The ends were cut back, 0 bases at V and 2 bases at J, with 12 bases in the middle. The CDR3 region is CAWSVYRGTTDTQYF. The CDR3 coding sequence is TGTGCCTGGAGTGTATACCGGGGGACCACAGATACGCAGTATTTT.

The table lists this clonotype with many counts. The chain joins TRBV6-2 or TRBV6-3 to TRBJ2-1; TRBD1 or TRBD2 may be the D gene (5 bases each). This CDR3 is 15 amino acids long. Germline V gene data show CDR1 as MNHEY and CDR2 as SVGEGT. With 5 bases removed from V and 6 bases from J, the gap between germline ends came to 17 bases. The CDR3, as DNA: TGTGCCAGCAGTCCCCCGGGACCCATCACCAATGAGCAGTTCTTC. This translates into CASSPPGPITNEQFF.

The V call is TRBV25-1, the J call TRBJ2-2; D not certain. The CDR3 is made up of 15 amino acids. CDR1 and CDR2 (germline): MGHDK, SYGVNS. V was cut by 4 bases and J by 4 bases, with 13 bases left in between. The CDR3 is CASSAPGVTTGELFF. The CDR3 DNA reads TGTGCCAGCAGTGCCCCAGGCGTGACCACCGGGGAGCTGTTTTTT.

There are a few counts of this clonotype. The chain recombines TRBV4-3 with TRBJ2-7, with D possibly called TRBD1 or TRBD2 (5 bases each). Germline V gene lookup returns CDR1 LGHNA and CDR2 YSLEER. This CDR3 has 13 residues. The V end was cut by 4 bases, the J end by 4 bases, with 11 bases between. In DNA, the CDR3 is TGCGCCAGCAGCCCCGGGACCCAATACGAGCAGTACTTC. Protein: CASSPGTQYEQYF.

This clonotype was seen a few times. The chain employs TRBV5-1 and TRBJ2-7, with 7 bases fitting TRBD1. Germline-derived CDR1 and CDR2 are SGHRS and YFSETQ. The CDR3 runs to 14 residues. V shed 4 bases and J 3 bases; nucleotides not matched to a gene: 7. CDR3 sequence reads: CASSGVQGNYEQYF. DNA of the CDR3: TGCGCCAGCAGCGGGGTACAGGGGAACTACGAGCAGTACTTC.

This clonotype was seen more than once but under ten times. This chain uses TRBV2 with TRBJ2-7, with D possibly TRBD2 on 5 matching bases. CDR1 and CDR2 (germline): SNHLY, FYNNEI. The CDR3 sequence is 14 residues long. V was clipped by 5 bases and J by 2 bases, with 13 bases between them. The CDR3, as DNA: TGTGCCAGCAGTCTCGCGGGCCCTGCCTACGAGCAGTACTTC. Translated: CASSLAGPAYEQYF.

This clonotype was observed at least ten times. The chain couples TRBV5-1 to TRBJ1-3; maybe TRBD1 (5 bases). Per the germline V gene, CDR1 is SGHRS and CDR2 is YFSETQ. This CDR3 has 14 residues. V was cut by 0 bases and J by 7 bases, with 11 bases left in between. Written as DNA, the CDR3 is TGCGCCAGCAGCTTGGAACAGGTGGGGAACACCATATATTTT. This encodes CASSLEQVGNTIYF.

The chain has TRBV20-1 and TRBJ2-2, with D possibly TRBD2 on 5 matching bases. Germline V gene sequence: CDR1 DFQATT, CDR2 SNEGSKA (reference sequence). This CDR3 contains 14 residues. V shed 3 bases and J shed 0 bases, with 8 bases lying between them. CDR3 sequence: CSASERSNTGELFF. The DNA of the CDR3 is TGCAGTGCTAGTGAGCGGTCGAACACCGGGGAGCTGTTTTTT.